This TCR beta chain was obtained from a study of T cells in Graves' hyperthyroidism and ophthalmopathy (dated by TCRdb to about 2019). For context, the study as a whole: Peripheral blood was sampled at the time of initial diagnosis, prior to any treatment. After sampling, hyperthyroidism patients received methimazole starting at 30 mg daily, and ophthalmopathy patients received high-dose intravenous methylprednisolone. The approximately 98 discovery patients were randomly divided into training and test sets at a 7:3 ratio. To identify distinguishing TCR V-J signatures, a discovery cohort of about 95 patients was used, comprising approximately 40 with Graves' ophthalmopathy and around 60 with stable Graves' hyperthyroidism. In about 6 Graves' hyperthyroidism patients, the study also compared T-cell repertoires from thyroid tissue with T-cell repertoires from blood. TCR Vbeta CDR3 sequencing of fewer than 150 peripheral blood samples (around 45 ophthalmopathy, roughly 74 hyperthyroidism and approximately 17 progressor patients) is reported in the paper. Prospective prediction of ophthalmopathy was tested in an independent validation cohort consisting of 18 to 20 hyperthyroidism patients and 17 patients who later progressed to ophthalmopathy.

For CDR1 and CDR2, the germline V gene lists MGHRA and YSYEKL. V and J lose 0 bases and 3 bases, and a span of 13 bases separates them. From the cysteine up to the phenylalanine, the CDR3 has a length of 16 residues. The CDR3 DNA has 48 bases and is translated from base 1. Overall results and qualifications from the work: In validation, the model predicted progression to ophthalmopathy with 60% to 71% sensitivity and around 72% specificity, a median of about six months before onset. Most expanded thyroid clonotypes (frequency above 0.001) were also found in blood, which suggests that blood repertoires may mirror thyroid immune responses. No statistical method was used to set the sample size in advance, and investigators knew the group allocation. A 13 V-J signature model separated ophthalmopathy from stable hyperthyroidism, with 87.88% sensitivity and 81.08% specificity in cross-validation and 80%/75% in testing.

Moderately to severely active disease, a Clinical Activity Score of at least 3, a NOSPECS grade of at least 4, and a duration under 3 months were present in ophthalmopathy patients. Patients with uncontrolled infections, other autoimmune diseases, pregnancy or lactation were excluded. Diagnoses relied on clinical symptoms, serum thyroxine and TRAb, thyroid ultrasound and orbital computed tomography. PBMCs were separated from roughly 10 ml of fresh peripheral blood using Ficoll-Paque density gradient centrifugation. Trizol reagent was used to extract total RNA, and RNA quality was then checked on an Agilent 2100 Bioanalyzer. TCR beta CDR3 regions were amplified from RNA transcripts. For the first round of RT-PCR on the TCR CDR3, the HTBI primer set was used together with the Qiagen OneStep RT-PCR kit. The libraries were constructed in a second round of multiplex PCR and then size-selected and purified. Paired-end sequencing of the libraries was performed with 100 bp reads on an Illumina HiSeq2000. Per the authors' processing: Raw data were processed with SOAPnuke, discarding reads with adapters, uncalled bases, mean Phred below 15, or no exact constant-primer or identifier match. High-quality paired reads were merged using COPE v1.2.5, and each unique nucleotide sequence was defined as a clonotype. MiTCR v1.1 was used to align clonotypes to the IMGT TRBV, TRBD and TRBJ reference segments. Only V-J combinations with frequency above 0.0001, covering 99% to 99.2% of repertoires, were analysed. The TCS score was defined as the ratio of F50 (clonal expansion) to E x V (chaos), calculated using BLOSUM62-based TCRdist between CDR3 peptides within each V-J. Welch's t-statistics and random forest reduced some 510 V-J features to about 12, which were used in a naive Bayes classifier (R e1071). Clones were called with MiXCR by TCRdb after fastp trimmed the public reads at Q25, and only in-frame beta chains were retained. Merged by CDR3 protein, the rows form single entries marked with the most common genes and DNA. The V and J calls shown here were made by TCRdb, not taken from the authors' results. A total of approximately 620,000 distinct CDR3 sequences appear in this sample, about a sixth of them only once. 2.5% to 4% of the sample is taken by the ten largest.

This clonotype was detected a few times. Its recognized antigen is unknown. Per-base qualities were not stored, and no clone one base away is much larger. The clonotype was recovered from a woman in her 40s with Graves' ophthalmopathy. The sample taken for sequencing was blood. This sequence uses TRBV4-1 and TRBJ2-3; TRBD2 might be the D gene, on 5 matching bases. The CDR3 region: CASSQESELGTDTQYF. Read as DNA, the sequence is TGCGCCAGCAGCCAAGAATCAGAACTAGGAACAGATACGCAGTATTTT.